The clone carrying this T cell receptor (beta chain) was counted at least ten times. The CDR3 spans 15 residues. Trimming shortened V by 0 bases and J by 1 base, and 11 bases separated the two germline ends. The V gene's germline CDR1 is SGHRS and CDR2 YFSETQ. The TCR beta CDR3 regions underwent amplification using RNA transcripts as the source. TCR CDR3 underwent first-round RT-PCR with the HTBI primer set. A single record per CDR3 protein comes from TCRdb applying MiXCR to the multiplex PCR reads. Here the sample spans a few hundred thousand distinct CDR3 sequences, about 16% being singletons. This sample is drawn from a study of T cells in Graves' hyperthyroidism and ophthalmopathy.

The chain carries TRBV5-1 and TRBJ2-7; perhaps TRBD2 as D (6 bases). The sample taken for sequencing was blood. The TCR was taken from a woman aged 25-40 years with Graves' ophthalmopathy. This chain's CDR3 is CASSLGGTDSYEQYF. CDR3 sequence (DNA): TGCGCCAGCAGCTTGGGAGGGACTGATTCCTACGAGCAGTACTTC.